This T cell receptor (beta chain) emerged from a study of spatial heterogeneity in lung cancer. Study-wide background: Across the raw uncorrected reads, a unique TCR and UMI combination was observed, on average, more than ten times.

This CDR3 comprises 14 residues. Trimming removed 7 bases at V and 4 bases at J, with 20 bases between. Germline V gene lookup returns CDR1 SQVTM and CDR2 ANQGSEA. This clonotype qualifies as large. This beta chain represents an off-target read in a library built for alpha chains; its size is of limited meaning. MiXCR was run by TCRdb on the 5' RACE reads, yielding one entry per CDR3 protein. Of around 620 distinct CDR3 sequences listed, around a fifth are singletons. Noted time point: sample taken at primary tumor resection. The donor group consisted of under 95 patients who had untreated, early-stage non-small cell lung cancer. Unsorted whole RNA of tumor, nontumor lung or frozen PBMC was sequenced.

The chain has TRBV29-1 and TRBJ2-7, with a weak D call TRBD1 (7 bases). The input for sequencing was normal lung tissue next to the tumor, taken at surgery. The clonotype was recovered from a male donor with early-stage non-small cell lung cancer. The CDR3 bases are TGCAGCGCTGGAGGGCCGGGACAGAAATACGAGCAGTACTTC. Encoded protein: CSAGGPGQKYEQYF.